Following are 30 T cell receptor beta chains from one sample sequenced in a study of early T cells in non-severe SARS-CoV-2 infection. TCRdb re-called the 5' RACE reads through MiXCR, storing one row per CDR3 protein. The data contain tens of thousands of distinct CDR3 sequences, roughly 12% of them singletons. The source material was whole blood. Receptor source: an adult who was a healthcare worker with PCR-confirmed SARS-CoV-2 infection or an uninfected control (not recorded which).

This clonotype was observed a few times. The chain joins TRBV4-2 to TRBJ2-5; TRBD1 aligns across 9 bases. V trimming: 3 bases; J trimming: 4 bases; junction bases outside the gene matches: 3. This CDR3 has 14 residues. The germline V gene has CDR1 LGHNA and CDR2 YNFKEQ. DNA for the CDR3: TGTGCCAGCAGCCAGGGGACAGGGAGAGAGACCCAGTACTTC. Protein sequence: CASSQGTGRETQYF.

Ten or more counts support this clonotype. The chain carries TRBV20-1 and TRBJ2-1; D remains unclear. CDR1 DFQATT and CDR2 SNEGSKA come from the germline V gene (reference sequence). The CDR3 is 10 residues long. With 3 bases removed from V and 8 bases from J, the gap between germline ends came to 5 bases. The CDR3 reads CSASGDEQFF. In DNA, the CDR3 is TGCAGTGCTAGCGGCGATGAGCAGTTCTTC.

This chain connects TRBV20-1 to TRBJ2-3, with TRBD1 identical over 7 bases. The ends lost 1 base at V and 5 bases at J; junction bases unmatched: 9. This CDR3 spans 15 amino acids. Germline V gene data show CDR1 as DFQATT and CDR2 as SNEGSKA (reference sequence). The CDR3 coding sequence is TGCAGTGCTAGAGCGACAGGGCCCAGGAGAGATACGCAGTATTTT. It encodes CSARATGPRRDTQYF.

The sample holds many counts of this clonotype. The chain is built from TRBV28 and TRBJ1-6; 7 nucleotides line up with TRBD1. The junction had 4 bases not matched to a gene; V was cut back by 5 bases and J by 3 bases. Germline V gene sequence: CDR1 MDHEN, CDR2 SYDVKM. The CDR3 has 15 amino acids. CDR3 residues: CASSPGTDYNSPLHF. The CDR3 DNA reads as TGTGCCAGCAGTCCCGGGACAGACTATAATTCACCCCTCCACTTT.

This clonotype was counted a few times. The genes are TRBV7-2 and TRBJ2-6, with a possible D match to TRBD2 (5 bases). The CDR3 is made up of 16 amino acids. Germline CDR1 is SGHTA and CDR2 is FQGNSA. V was shortened by 5 bases and J by 3 bases, with 14 bases between the two germline ends. The DNA for the CDR3 is TGTGCCAGCAGCCCAGAGAGGGCAGGTGGGGCCAACGTCCTGACTTTC. It encodes CASSPERAGGANVLTF.

This clonotype showed up many times. The chain employs TRBV9 and TRBJ1-1, with D perhaps TRBD1 (5 bases). The CDR3 totals 15 residues. CDR1 is SGDLS, CDR2 YYNGEE, per germline. V was cut by 0 bases and J by 4 bases, with 13 bases left in between. The CDR3 sequence: CASSVDDQGATEAFF. The CDR3 DNA is TGTGCCAGCAGCGTAGATGACCAGGGAGCCACTGAAGCTTTCTTT.

This chain connects TRBV12-3 or TRBV12-4 to TRBJ2-5, with D possibly being TRBD2 (5 bases). The CDR3 is 14 amino acids. Deletions cut 6 bases from V and 1 base from J, with 12 bases between. The DNA of the CDR3 is TGTGCCAGCAGCCTTCGACGGGGCCAAGAGACCCAGTACTTC. Its translation: CASSLRRGQETQYF.

In this sample, this clonotype turned up many times. The chain couples TRBV7-9 to TRBJ1-6; 8 nucleotides match TRBD1. Germline CDR1 SEHNR, CDR2 FQNEAQ (reference sequence). This CDR3 spans 16 amino acids. V lost 3 bases, J lost 4 bases, and 5 bases stayed unmatched. In DNA, the CDR3 is TGTGCCAGCAGCTTGGTACAGGGGGAGTATAATTCACCCCTCCACTTT. It encodes CASSLVQGEYNSPLHF.

The sample holds many counts of this clonotype. The chain links TRBV2 to TRBJ2-7; TRBD1 might be the D (6 bases). V lost 3 bases to trimming and J lost 0 bases, with 9 bases between them. This CDR3 is built from 14 residues. CDR1 is SNHLY and CDR2 is FYNNEI in the germline V gene. The CDR3 DNA reads TGTGCCAGCAGTGATAAGGACAGCTCCTACGAGCAGTACTTC. This codes for CASSDKDSSYEQYF. Full variable domain (remainder filled in from reference TRBV2 and TRBJ2-7): EPEVTQTPSHQVTQMGQEVILRCVPISNHLYFYWYRQILGQKVEFLVSFYNNEISEKSEIFDDQFSVERPDGSNFTLKIRSTKLEDSAMYFCASSDKDSSYEQYFGPGTRLTVT.

In this sample, this clonotype turned up many times. Compared with germline, one end of the junction differs, possibly owing to a read error. The V and J genes are TRBV6-6 and TRBJ2-3, with 8 bases identical to TRBD1. Germline-derived CDR1 and CDR2 are MNHNY and SVGAGI (reference sequence). The CDR3 length is 15 residues. CDR3 region: CASSYSGTGTDTQYF. The CDR3 DNA sequence: TGTGCCAGCAGTTATTCCGGGACAGGCACCGATACGCAGTATTTT.

CDR3 bases: TGTGCCAGCTCACAAGGACAGTCCGAGCAGTACTTC. Translated: CASSQGQSEQYF. The V call is TRBV18, the J call TRBJ2-7; TRBD1 might be the D (6 bases). The V gene lost 4 bases and the J gene lost 6 bases, with 10 bases spanning the gap. The V gene's germline CDR1 is KGHSH and CDR2 LQKENI. The CDR3 covers 12 residues.

This clonotype was seen many times. The chain uses TRBV29-1 and TRBJ2-7; the D gene is possibly TRBD1 (7 bases). Trimming took 5 bases from V and 4 from J, leaving 15 bases between them. The germline V gene has CDR1 SQVTM and CDR2 ANQGSEA. The CDR3 spans 13 residues. CDR3 DNA sequence: TGCAGCGTTCAACAACAGGGGAGGTACGAGCAGTACTTC. It translates to CSVQQQGRYEQYF.

This clonotype was seen only a few times. The CDR3 loop reads CASTRQETQYF. CDR3 sequence (DNA): TGCGCCAGCACCAGACAAGAGACCCAGTACTTC. The chain links TRBV5-1 to TRBJ2-5; no clear D gene. V shed 6 bases and J shed 2 bases, with 5 bases lying between them. Per the germline V gene, CDR1 is SGHRS and CDR2 is YFSETQ. The CDR3 extends over 11 amino acids.

This clonotype has only a few counts. The rearrangement joins TRBV5-1 to TRBJ2-5; TRBD1 aligns across 7 bases. Losses at the gene ends were 4 bases for V and 1 base for J; bases not matched to a gene: 4. The CDR3 contains 14 residues. The germline gives CDR1 SGHRS, CDR2 YFSETQ. The CDR3 spells CASSPYRGQETQYF. The DNA for the CDR3 is TGCGCCAGCAGCCCCTACAGGGGCCAAGAGACCCAGTACTTC.

This clonotype has at least ten counts. The chain combines TRBV7-9 with TRBJ2-1; TRBD2 agrees at 7 bases. Germline values: CDR1 SEHNR, CDR2 FQNEAQ (reference sequence). The CDR3 runs 15 residues. The V segment lost 5 bases and the J segment 2 bases; nucleotides outside the gene matches: 6. The CDR3 region has the DNA TGTGCCAGCAGCGGACTAGTGGGTCCCTACAATGAGCAGTTCTTC. It codes for CASSGLVGPYNEQFF.

This clonotype has a count of ten or more. The chain has TRBV10-3 and TRBJ1-2, with D hard to call. The CDR3 consists of 13 residues. The V and J ends lost 10 bases and 2 bases respectively, with 14 bases between them. In germline, CDR1 is ENHRY, CDR2 SYGVKD. The CDR3 sequence: CATRPGVNYGYTF. The CDR3 bases are TGTGCCACCCGTCCAGGCGTAAACTATGGCTACACCTTC.

This clonotype was observed many times. The chain recombines TRBV25-1 with TRBJ2-5; D is ambiguous. The germline CDR1 and CDR2 sequences are MGHDK and SYGVNS. The CDR3 sequence is 11 residues long. Trimming took 4 bases from V and 4 from J, leaving 4 bases between them. Written as DNA, the CDR3 is TGTGCCAGCAGTGTAATAGAGACCCAGTACTTC. Protein product: CASSVIETQYF.

Only a few counts were recorded for this clonotype. This rearrangement joins TRBV5-1 to TRBJ2-3, with 9 positions matching TRBD2. Trimming removed 0 bases from V and 3 bases from J; junction bases left unmatched: 8. The CDR3 spans 17 residues. CDR1 is SGHRS and CDR2 is YFSETQ in the germline V gene. CDR3 in amino acids: CASSLAEAGGMTDTQYF. As DNA, the CDR3 is TGCGCCAGCAGCTTGGCCGAAGCGGGAGGCATGACAGATACGCAGTATTTT.

This clonotype was found a few times. V and J are TRBV23-1 and TRBJ2-3, with unresolved D. TRBV23-1 is an open reading frame, and its role is uncertain. Trimming removed 3 bases from V and 3 bases from J, with 4 bases in between. This CDR3 has 12 amino acids. The CDR3 is CASSHPTDTQYF. CDR3 DNA: TGCGCCAGCAGTCACCCGACAGATACGCAGTATTTT.

This clonotype appeared many times. This chain joins TRBV20-1 and TRBJ2-7, with 7 bases aligning to TRBD2. Germline CDR1 reads DFQATT; CDR2 reads SNEGSKA (reference sequence). V shed 6 bases, J shed 5 bases, and the junction held 13 bases outside the gene matches. The CDR3 runs to 14 residues. The chain's CDR3 is CSARLAGDRDEQYF. The CDR3, as DNA: TGCAGTGCGCGTCTGGCGGGAGATCGCGACGAGCAGTACTTC.

This clonotype was counted at least ten times. This sequence joins TRBV12-3 or TRBV12-4 and TRBJ2-1, with 9 bases that match TRBD2. V lost 3 bases to trimming and J lost 5 bases; unmatched junction nucleotides: 23. This CDR3 has 21 amino acids. The CDR3: CASSFRAQRFGSGSGNNEQFF. The CDR3 bases are TGTGCCAGCAGTTTTCGGGCCCAACGGTTTGGTAGCGGGAGCGGTAACAATGAGCAGTTCTTC.

This clonotype was seen more than once but under ten times. V gene TRBV12-3 or TRBV12-4 combines with J gene TRBJ1-1, with D possibly TRBD1 on 6 matching bases. Deletions cut 6 bases from V and 4 bases from J, with 15 bases between. CDR3 length equals 14 residues. The CDR3 sequence: CASSQRQASTEAFF. In DNA form, the CDR3 reads TGTGCCAGCAGCCAACGACAGGCATCCACTGAAGCTTTCTTT.

This clonotype has ten or more counts. The chain links TRBV21-1 to TRBJ2-4; no check of the table's D call, TRBD2, against the DNA was made. TRBV21-1 is flagged as a pseudogene. This CDR3 is 15 amino acids long. The CDR3, as DNA: TGTGCCAGCAGCCCACGGGAGCGGGGGGAAAACATTCAGTACTTC. Protein: CASSPRERGENIQYF.

This clonotype was seen at least ten times. The gene calls are TRBV5-1 and TRBJ2-7; TRBD1 might be the D (5 bases). The V gene's germline CDR1 is SGHRS and CDR2 YFSETQ. V dropped 2 bases and J dropped 3 bases, with 15 bases sitting between them. This CDR3 spans 15 amino acids. The DNA of the CDR3 is TGCGCCAGCAGCTTAAAGTCGGGCAGGGACTACGAGCAGTACTTC. Protein sequence: CASSLKSGRDYEQYF. Combining the CDR3 with reference TRBV5-1 and TRBJ2-7 gives the whole variable domain KAGVTQTPRYLIKTRGQQVTLSCSPISGHRSVSWYQQTPGQGLQFLFEYFSETQRNKGNFPGRFSGRQFSNSRSEMNVSTLELGDSALYLCASSLKSGRDYEQYFGPGTRLTVT.

This clonotype occurred a few times. This chain uses TRBV11-2 with TRBJ2-7; 8 positions agree with TRBD1. CDR3 size: 14 residues. J was trimmed by 2 bases and V by 2 bases; bases with no gene match: 2. Germline-derived CDR1 and CDR2 are SGHAT and FQNNGV. CDR3 sequence: CASSLWDRPYEQYF. CDR3 bases: TGTGCCAGCAGCTTATGGGACAGGCCCTACGAGCAGTACTTC.

V and J are TRBV11-2 and TRBJ1-3; the D is unclear. Germline loops: CDR1 SGHAT, CDR2 FQNNGV. The CDR3 spans 10 residues. Between the trimmed V and J ends, which lost 7 bases and 4 bases, there was a span of 2 bases. The DNA for the CDR3 is TGTGCCAGCAAGGGAAACACCATATATTTT. Amino acid sequence: CASKGNTIYF.

This clonotype was picked up a small number of times. The chain carries TRBV6-5 and TRBJ1-4, with D possibly matching TRBD1 (5 bases). The CDR3 loop spans 15 amino acids. Germline CDR1 and CDR2: MNHEY and SVGAGI. Trimming took off 0 bases at V and 0 bases at J, with 5 bases between the two ends. CDR3: CASSYSGATNEKLFF. CDR3 nucleotide sequence: TGTGCCAGCAGTTACTCAGGGGCAACTAATGAAAAACTGTTTTTT.

This clonotype was detected ten times or more. This sequence joins TRBV11-2 and TRBJ1-2; 9 bases map to TRBD1. The V gene end was trimmed by 5 bases and the J gene end by 2 bases; junction bases not matched to a gene: 6. Germline V lookup: CDR1 SGHAT, CDR2 FQNNGV. The CDR3 runs to 15 residues. CDR3 bases: TGTGCCAGCAGCCCATGGGACAGGGAGAACTATGGCTACACCTTC. Amino acid sequence: CASSPWDRENYGYTF.

This clonotype has just a few counts. J is TRBJ2-5 and V is TRBV20-1; TRBD1 might be the D (5 bases). V gave up 3 bases and J gave up 2 bases, with 13 bases separating them. This CDR3 is built from 14 residues. CDR1 and CDR2 from the germline V gene are DFQATT and SNEGSKA (reference sequence). The CDR3 loop reads CSASRGHQQETQYF. Written as DNA, the CDR3 is TGCAGTGCTAGTAGGGGCCACCAACAAGAGACCCAGTACTTC.

The chain has TRBV30 and TRBJ2-3, with TRBD1 as a possible D gene (8 bases). Trimming cost V 8 bases and J 11 bases, with 14 bases left between them. This CDR3 is 10 amino acids long. From germline, CDR1 is GTSNPN and CDR2 SVGIG (reference sequence). The CDR3 region has the DNA TGTGCCGGGGAGGGACAGGAGCAGTATTTT. Translated, it gives CAGEGQEQYF.